Listed here is a single TCR beta chain. This clone was seen at least ten times. Its specific antigen is unknown. The record has no base qualities; no much larger clone is one base away. Healthy HIV-negative adults with no recently reported acute infections or vaccinations were included as donors. Only Caucasian adults living in Nashville, Tennessee, USA were represented among the donors. Magnetic negative selection was used to enrich CD4+ T cells, after which naive cells were positively selected on CD45RA and the negative fraction became the memory subset. Blood was collected by leukapheresis, and PBMCs were isolated by Ficoll-Histopaque density gradient centrifugation and then cryopreserved in liquid nitrogen vapor phase. Analytical flow cytometry was used to check the purity and quantity of every magnetically sorted T cell population. Genomic DNA was isolated from every sorted fraction and measured by UV absorbance on a Nanodrop 2000c.

CDR1 and CDR2 are read off the germline V gene (reference sequence) as LNHNV and YYDKDF. Counted from cysteine to phenylalanine, this CDR3 has 15 amino acids. The entry retains the CDR3 DNA only, 45 bases that are in frame from base 1. V loses 5 bases of germline sequence and J loses 2 bases, and the interval between the two ends is 14 bases. The data stem from a study of shared clonotypes between healthy human individuals (dated by TCRdb to 2020 to 2021). Turning to the overall study: A couple of women and three men aged 18 to 49 years were included in the cohort. Per donor, leukapheresis produced somewhere between about 0.9 and 10 billion PBMCs. Blood TCR repertoires of five healthy adults were deeply sequenced to estimate repertoire size and the extent of clonotype sharing between individuals. For each donor, CD4 naive and CD4 memory were each given three plates, CD8 naive was given two plates, and CD8 memory was given one plate. Libraries were prepared and TCR repertoires were sequenced by different laboratories using diverse techniques, in order to increase sequencing depth and limit assay-specific biases.

TCR CDR3 regions were amplified from genomic DNA by multiplex PCR using the deep immunoSEQ assay. Extracted genomic DNA from each cell subset was distributed evenly across all wells of several immunoSEQ 96-well plates, and each plate was treated as a replicate. For sorted subsets, approximately 200 ng of genomic DNA, equivalent to around 31,000 T cell genomes, went into each replicate PCR. Purified libraries were measured with a Qubit 3.0 fluorometer, size-checked on a Bioanalyzer 2100, and measured again with the KAPA Library Quantification kit. Each immunoSEQ 96-well plate was sequenced on its own single-read 150-cycle Illumina NextSeq 550 flow cell. For the original study's pipeline: The immunoSEQ output contained only junctional sequences without quality scores, so filtering could not match that applied to full-length reads. Sequences were annotated with PyIR, a Python wrapper for IgBLAST v1.9, and V/J genes and CDR3 were assigned using IMGT germline references. Reads were filtered out if the reads had weak V/J assignments (E-value above 1e-6), no CDR3, stop codons, out-of-frame junctions, or ambiguous translated residues. V3J clonotypes were defined as sequences sharing the same inferred V gene, J gene, and CDR3 amino acid sequence. Percentage overlap between repertoires was computed as shared unique clonotypes divided by the size of the smaller repertoire. Richness of each repertoire was evaluated using RTK rarefaction, the Chao1 estimator, and Recon v2.1 estimates of unobserved clonotypes. For all TCRbeta clonotypes obtained by the gDNA method from four donors, generation probabilities were computed with OLGA. Not all clones reach the TCRdb copy of this immuneACCESS table, which keeps in-frame sequences only. Checked studies attribute under half of the gap to unresolved V genes and leave the rest unexplained. From that table come the V and J calls and clone size; the DNA was used to work out D and trimming. The sample profile shows roughly 1 million clones; roughly 75% of them were found once. Together, the top ten hold over 1.3% of the sample.

Study-level results and caveats: Even with the large sequencing depth, rarefaction of the sorted-subset datasets indicated that sequencing was incomplete. Sharing across a few donors was observed for around 4.8% of naive CD4, less than 4% of naive CD8, 2% to 2.5% of memory CD4, and roughly 0.43% of memory CD8 clonotypes. Compared with non-shared clonotypes, clonotypes shared by all four sorted-subset donors had higher generation probabilities. Larger estimated clonotype richness was generally found for naive subsets than for memory subsets. Sampling was restricted to blood, and TCR repertoires in tissues likely differ from the TCR repertoires found in blood. Because the study included only a small number of donors, the genetic and exposure-history diversity represented was limited. Pairwise subsampling led to the expectation that sequencing depth would affect the degree of clonotype sharing among donors.

The sample comprised memory CD4+ T cells sorted from blood. The sample's cell subset or site, from its label and the paper: CD45RA-negative fraction. Here the chain combines TRBV15 and TRBJ2-3, with the D gene not confidently named. The receptor was isolated from a man aged 18-30 years in good health. The bases read TGTGCCACCAGCCCCCGCCTTGAGACCACAGATACGCAGTATTTT. This is translated as CATSPRLETTDTQYF.